This T cell receptor beta chain was profiled in a study of blood T cell repertoires in COVID-19. Clones were sequenced by immunoSEQ multiplex PCR, and TCRdb holds only the in-frame ones, with some missing. The sample lists about 14,000 clones; around 85% were seen once. The length of the CDR3 is 16 residues. V shed 9 bases and J shed 5 bases, with 22 bases lying between them. CDR1 SNHLY and CDR2 FYNNEI come from the germline V gene. A few counts support this clone. The TCR sequence derives from a human donor in a cohort sampled during active COVID-19. The material sequenced was peripheral blood. The genes are TRBV2 and TRBJ2-2, with TRBD2 as a possible D gene (5 bases). This CDR3 is CASREFSDPQTGELFF. The CDR3 bases are TGTGCCAGTCGCGAGTTTAGCGACCCCCAGACCGGGGAGCTGTTTTTT.